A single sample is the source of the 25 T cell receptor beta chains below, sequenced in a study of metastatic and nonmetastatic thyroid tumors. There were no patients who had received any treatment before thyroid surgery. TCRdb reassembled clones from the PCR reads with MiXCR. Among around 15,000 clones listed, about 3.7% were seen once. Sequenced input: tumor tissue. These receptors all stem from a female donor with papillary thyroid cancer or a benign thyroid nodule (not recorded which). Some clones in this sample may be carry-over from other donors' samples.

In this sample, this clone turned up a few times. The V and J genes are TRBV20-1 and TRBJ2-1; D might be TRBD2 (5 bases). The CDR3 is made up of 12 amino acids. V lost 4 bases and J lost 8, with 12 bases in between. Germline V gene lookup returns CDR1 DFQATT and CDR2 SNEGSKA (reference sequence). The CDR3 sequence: CSATEGRDEQFF. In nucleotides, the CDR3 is TGCAGTGCTACCGAGGGCCGAGATGAGCAGTTCTTC.

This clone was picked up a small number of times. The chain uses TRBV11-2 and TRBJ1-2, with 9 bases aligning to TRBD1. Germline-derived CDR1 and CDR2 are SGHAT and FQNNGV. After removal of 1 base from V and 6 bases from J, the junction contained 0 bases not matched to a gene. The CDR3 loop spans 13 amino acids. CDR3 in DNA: TGTGCCAGCAGCTTAGGACAGGGGGATGGCTACACCTTC. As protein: CASSLGQGDGYTF.

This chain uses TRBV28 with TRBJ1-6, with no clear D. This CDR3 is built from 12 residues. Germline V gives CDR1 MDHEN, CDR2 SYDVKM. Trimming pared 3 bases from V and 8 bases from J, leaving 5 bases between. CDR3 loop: CASSLVHSPLHF. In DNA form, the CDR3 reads TGTGCCAGCAGTTTGGTTCATTCACCCCTCCACTTT.

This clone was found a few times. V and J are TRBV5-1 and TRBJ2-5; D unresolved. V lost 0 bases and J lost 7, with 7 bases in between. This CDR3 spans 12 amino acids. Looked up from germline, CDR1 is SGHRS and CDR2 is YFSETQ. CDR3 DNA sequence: TGCGCCAGCAGCTTGGGAGTGGGGACCCAGTACTTC. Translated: CASSLGVGTQYF.

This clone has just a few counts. CDR3 coding DNA: TGTGCCAGCAGGCACACAGGAAAAGATACGCAGTATTTT. It translates to CASRHTGKDTQYF. This chain connects TRBV27 to TRBJ2-3; maybe TRBD1 (5 bases). CDR1 is MNHEY and CDR2 is SMNVEV in the germline V gene (reference sequence). V was pared by 6 bases and J by 5 bases, with 12 bases between. The CDR3 totals 13 residues.

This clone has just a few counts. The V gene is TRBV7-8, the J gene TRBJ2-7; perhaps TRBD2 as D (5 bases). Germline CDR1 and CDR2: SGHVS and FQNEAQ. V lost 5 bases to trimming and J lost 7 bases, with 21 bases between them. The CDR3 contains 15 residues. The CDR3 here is CASSPFTLRGGEQYF. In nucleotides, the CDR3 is TGTGCCAGCAGCCCATTTACCCTGAGAGGAGGAGAGCAGTACTTC.

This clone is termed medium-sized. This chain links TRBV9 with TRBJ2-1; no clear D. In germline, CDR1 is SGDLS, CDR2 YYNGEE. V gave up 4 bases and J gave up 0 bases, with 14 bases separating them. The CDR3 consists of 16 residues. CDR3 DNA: TGTGCCAGCAGCCTAGAGTGGAGCCCCTCCTACAATGAGCAGTTCTTC. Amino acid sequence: CASSLEWSPSYNEQFF.

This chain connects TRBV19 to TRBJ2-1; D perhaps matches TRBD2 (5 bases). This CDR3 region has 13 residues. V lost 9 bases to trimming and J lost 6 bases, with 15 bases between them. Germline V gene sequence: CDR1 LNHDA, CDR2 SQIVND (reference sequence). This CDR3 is CARYDYRSNEQFF. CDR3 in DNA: TGTGCCAGGTACGACTACCGAAGCAATGAGCAGTTCTTC.

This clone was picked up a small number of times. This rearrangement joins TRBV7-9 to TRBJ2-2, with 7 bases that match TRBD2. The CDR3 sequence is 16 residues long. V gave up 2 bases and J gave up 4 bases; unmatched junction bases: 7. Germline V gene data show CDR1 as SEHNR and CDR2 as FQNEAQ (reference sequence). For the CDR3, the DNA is TGTGCCAGCAGCTTAAAATGGACTAGGAGCACCGGGGAGCTGTTTTTT. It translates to CASSLKWTRSTGELFF.

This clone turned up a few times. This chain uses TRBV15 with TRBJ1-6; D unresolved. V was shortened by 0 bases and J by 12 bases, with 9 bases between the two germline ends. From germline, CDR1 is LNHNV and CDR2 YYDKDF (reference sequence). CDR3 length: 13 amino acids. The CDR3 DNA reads TGTGCCACCAGCAGAGATCTTTCTGGACCCCTCCACTTT. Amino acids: CATSRDLSGPLHF.

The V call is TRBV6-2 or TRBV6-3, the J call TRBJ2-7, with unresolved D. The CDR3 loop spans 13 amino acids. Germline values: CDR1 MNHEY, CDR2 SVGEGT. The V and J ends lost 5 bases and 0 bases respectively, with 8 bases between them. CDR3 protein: CASSNRVSYEQYF. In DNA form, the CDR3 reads TGTGCCAGCAGTAATCGGGTCTCCTACGAGCAGTACTTC.

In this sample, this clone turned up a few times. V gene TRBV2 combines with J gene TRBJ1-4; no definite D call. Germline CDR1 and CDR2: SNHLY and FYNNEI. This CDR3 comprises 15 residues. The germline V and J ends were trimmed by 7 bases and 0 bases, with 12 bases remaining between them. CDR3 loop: CASMSGRTTNEKLFF. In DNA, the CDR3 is TGTGCCAGCATGAGCGGACGGACAACTAATGAAAAACTGTTTTTT.

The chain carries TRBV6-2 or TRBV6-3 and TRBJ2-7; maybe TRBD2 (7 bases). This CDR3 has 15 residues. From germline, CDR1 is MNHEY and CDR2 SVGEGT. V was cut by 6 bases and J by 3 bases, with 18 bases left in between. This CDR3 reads CASSYQRGGYYEQYF. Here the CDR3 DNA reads TGTGCCAGCAGCTACCAGAGGGGGGGTTACTACGAGCAGTACTTC.

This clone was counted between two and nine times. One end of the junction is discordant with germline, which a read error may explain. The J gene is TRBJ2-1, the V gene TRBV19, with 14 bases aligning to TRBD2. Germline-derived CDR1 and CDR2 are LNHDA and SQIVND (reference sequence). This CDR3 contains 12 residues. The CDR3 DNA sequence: TGTGCCAGTAGTTCGACTAGCGGGAGGGCCCAGTTC. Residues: CASSSTSGRAQF.

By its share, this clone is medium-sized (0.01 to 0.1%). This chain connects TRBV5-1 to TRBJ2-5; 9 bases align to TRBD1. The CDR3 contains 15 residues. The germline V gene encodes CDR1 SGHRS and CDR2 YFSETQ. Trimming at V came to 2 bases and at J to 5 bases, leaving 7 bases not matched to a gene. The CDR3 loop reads CASSFFPGQGETQYF. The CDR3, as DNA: TGCGCCAGCAGCTTCTTTCCGGGACAGGGTGAGACCCAGTACTTC.

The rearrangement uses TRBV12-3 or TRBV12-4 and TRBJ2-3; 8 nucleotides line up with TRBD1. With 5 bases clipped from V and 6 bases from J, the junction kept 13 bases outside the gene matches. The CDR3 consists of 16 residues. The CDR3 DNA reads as TGTGCCAGCAGTCTCCGGACAGGGCCAGGGGGGGATACGCAGTATTTT. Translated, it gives CASSLRTGPGGDTQYF.

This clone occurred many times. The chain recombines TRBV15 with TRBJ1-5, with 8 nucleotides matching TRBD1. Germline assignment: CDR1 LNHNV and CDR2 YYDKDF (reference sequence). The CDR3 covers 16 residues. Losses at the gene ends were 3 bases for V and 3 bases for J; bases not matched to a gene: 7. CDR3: CATSRTGQDYNQPQHF. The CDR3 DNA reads TGTGCCACCAGCAGGACGGGACAGGATTACAATCAGCCCCAGCATTTT.

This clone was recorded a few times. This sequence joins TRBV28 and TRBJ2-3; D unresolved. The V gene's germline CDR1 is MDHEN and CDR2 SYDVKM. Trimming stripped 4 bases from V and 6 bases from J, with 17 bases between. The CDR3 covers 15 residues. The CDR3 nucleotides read TGTGCCAGCAGTTCTCCCCCGAGTCTCACGGATACGCAGTATTTT. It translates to CASSSPPSLTDTQYF.

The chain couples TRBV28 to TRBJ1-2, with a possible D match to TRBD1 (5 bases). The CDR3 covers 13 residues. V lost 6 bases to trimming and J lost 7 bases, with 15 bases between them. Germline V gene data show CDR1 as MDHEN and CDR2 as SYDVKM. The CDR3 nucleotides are TGTGCCAGCAGCCTTCGGGGGGTATCTGGCTACACCTTC. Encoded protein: CASSLRGVSGYTF.

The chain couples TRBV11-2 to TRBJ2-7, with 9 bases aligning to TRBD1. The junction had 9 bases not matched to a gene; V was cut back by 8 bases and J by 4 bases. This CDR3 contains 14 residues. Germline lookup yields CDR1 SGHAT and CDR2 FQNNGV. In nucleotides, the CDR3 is TGTGCCAGCGTATCCGGGACAGGGCTATACGAGCAGTACTTC. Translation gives CASVSGTGLYEQYF.

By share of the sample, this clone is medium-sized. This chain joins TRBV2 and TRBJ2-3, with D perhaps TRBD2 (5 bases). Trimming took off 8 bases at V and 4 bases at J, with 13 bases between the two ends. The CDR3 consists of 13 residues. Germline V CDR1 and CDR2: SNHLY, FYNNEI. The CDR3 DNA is TGTGCCAGCCTGGATAGCGAGGCAGATACGCAGTATTTT. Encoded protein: CASLDSEADTQYF.

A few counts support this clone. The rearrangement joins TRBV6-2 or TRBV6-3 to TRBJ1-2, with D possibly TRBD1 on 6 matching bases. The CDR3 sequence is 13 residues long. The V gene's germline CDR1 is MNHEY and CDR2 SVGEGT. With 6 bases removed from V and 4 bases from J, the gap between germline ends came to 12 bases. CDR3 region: CASRLGQFYGYTF. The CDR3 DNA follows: TGTGCCAGCAGGCTCGGACAGTTCTATGGCTACACCTTC.

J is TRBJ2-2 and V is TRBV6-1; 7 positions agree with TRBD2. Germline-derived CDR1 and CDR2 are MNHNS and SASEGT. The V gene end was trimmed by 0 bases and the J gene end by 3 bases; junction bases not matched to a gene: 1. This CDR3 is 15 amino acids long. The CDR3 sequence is CASSEAGGYTGELFF. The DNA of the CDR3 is TGTGCCAGCAGTGAAGCGGGGGGGTACACCGGGGAGCTGTTTTTT.

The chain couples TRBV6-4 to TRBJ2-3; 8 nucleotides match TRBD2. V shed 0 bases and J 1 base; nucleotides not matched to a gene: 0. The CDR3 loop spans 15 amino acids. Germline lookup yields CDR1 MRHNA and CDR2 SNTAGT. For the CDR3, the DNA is TGTGCCAGCAGTGACTCACTAGCGGGCACAGATACGCAGTATTTT. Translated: CASSDSLAGTDTQYF.

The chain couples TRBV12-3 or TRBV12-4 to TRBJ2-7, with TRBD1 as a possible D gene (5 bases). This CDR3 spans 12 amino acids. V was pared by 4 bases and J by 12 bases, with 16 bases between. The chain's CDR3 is CASSSTGFLWYF. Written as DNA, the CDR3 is TGTGCCAGCAGTTCCACAGGCTTCCTATGGTACTTC.